The present T cell receptor (beta chain) was sequenced within a study of T cells after yellow fever vaccination. Broader study findings: Primary-vaccination clones mostly resurfaced post-booster (around 95% CD4, approximately 87% CD8).

Details on this clonotype: Its antigen is as yet unknown.

TCRdb reanalysed the 5' RACE reads using MiXCR and keeps one entry per CDR3 protein. The table shows about 300,000 distinct CDR3 sequences, with around 6.8% occurring only once. This clonotype was sampled from a man younger than 35 who received the YFV17D yellow fever vaccine. The sample was PBMCs, taken about 41 days after the first yellow fever vaccination.

The CDR3 nucleotides are TGTGCCAGCAGTACAGGGACAGGGGGCGAGCAGTACGTC. Protein sequence: CASSTGTGGEQYV. The chain joins TRBV6-1 to TRBJ2-7; 11 nucleotides line up with TRBD1. J gave up 6 bases and V 5 bases, and 3 bases lay outside the gene matches. The CDR3 covers 13 residues. Germline loops: CDR1 MNHNS, CDR2 SASEGT.